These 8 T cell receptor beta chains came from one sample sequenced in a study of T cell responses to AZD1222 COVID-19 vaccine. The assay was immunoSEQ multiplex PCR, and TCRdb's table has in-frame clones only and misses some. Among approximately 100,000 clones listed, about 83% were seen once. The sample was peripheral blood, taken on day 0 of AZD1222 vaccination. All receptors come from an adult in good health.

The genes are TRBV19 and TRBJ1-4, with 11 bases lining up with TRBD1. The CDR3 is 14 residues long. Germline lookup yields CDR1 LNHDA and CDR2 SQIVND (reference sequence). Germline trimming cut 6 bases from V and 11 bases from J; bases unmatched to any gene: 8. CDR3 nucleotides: TGTGCCAGTAGGATGGGACAGGGGGAACGGAAACTGTTTTTT. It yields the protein CASRMGQGERKLFF.

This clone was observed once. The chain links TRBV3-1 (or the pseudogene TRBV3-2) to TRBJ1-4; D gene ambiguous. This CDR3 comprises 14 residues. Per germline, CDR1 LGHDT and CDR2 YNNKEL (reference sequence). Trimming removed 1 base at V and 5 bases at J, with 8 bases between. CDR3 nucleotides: TGTGCCAGCAGCCAAGCCTCTTCGAATGAAAAACTGTTTTTT. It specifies CASSQASSNEKLFF.

In nucleotides, the CDR3 is TGTGCCAGTAGCCGGGACATCATGAACACTGAAGCTTTCTTT. It specifies CASSRDIMNTEAFF. The chain carries TRBV19 and TRBJ1-1; tentative D call: TRBD1 (6 bases). The CDR3 spans 14 residues. Per germline, CDR1 LNHDA and CDR2 SQIVND (reference sequence). Trimming stripped 6 bases from V and 0 bases from J, with 11 bases between.

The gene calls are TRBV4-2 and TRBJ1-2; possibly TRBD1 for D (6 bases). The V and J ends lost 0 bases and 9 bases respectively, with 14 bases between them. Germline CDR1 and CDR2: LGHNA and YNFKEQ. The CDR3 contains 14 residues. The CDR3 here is CASSQELQGYRYTF. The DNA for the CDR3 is TGTGCCAGCAGCCAAGAGCTACAGGGTTATCGCTACACCTTC.

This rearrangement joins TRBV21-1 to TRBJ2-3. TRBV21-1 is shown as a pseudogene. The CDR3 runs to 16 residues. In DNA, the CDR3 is TGTGCCAGCAGTAAAGGTACATTCCCTCGGATACATACGCAGTATTTT. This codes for CASSKGTFPRIHTQYF.

This CDR3 reads CASSSWTGEANSPLHF. DNA for the CDR3: TGTGCCAGCAGCTCCTGGACAGGGGAGGCTAATTCACCCCTCCACTTT. The chain is built from TRBV5-5 and TRBJ1-6, with 9 bases identical to TRBD1. CDR1 is SGHKS, CDR2 YYEKEE, per germline (reference sequence). The trim removed 3 bases at V and 6 bases at J, leaving 7 bases unmatched. The CDR3 totals 16 residues.

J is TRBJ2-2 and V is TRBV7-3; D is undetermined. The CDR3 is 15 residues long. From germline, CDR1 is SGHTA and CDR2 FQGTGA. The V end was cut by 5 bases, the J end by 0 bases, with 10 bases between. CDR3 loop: CASSLHNANTGELFF. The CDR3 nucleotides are TGTGCCAGCAGCCTACATAACGCGAACACCGGGGAGCTGTTTTTT.

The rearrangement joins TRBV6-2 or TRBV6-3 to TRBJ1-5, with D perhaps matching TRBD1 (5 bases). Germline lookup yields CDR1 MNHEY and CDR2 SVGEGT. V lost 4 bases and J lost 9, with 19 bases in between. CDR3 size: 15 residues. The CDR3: CASSLSGAGRGPQHF. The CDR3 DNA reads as TGTGCCAGCAGTTTGAGTGGCGCGGGGCGAGGGCCCCAGCATTTT.